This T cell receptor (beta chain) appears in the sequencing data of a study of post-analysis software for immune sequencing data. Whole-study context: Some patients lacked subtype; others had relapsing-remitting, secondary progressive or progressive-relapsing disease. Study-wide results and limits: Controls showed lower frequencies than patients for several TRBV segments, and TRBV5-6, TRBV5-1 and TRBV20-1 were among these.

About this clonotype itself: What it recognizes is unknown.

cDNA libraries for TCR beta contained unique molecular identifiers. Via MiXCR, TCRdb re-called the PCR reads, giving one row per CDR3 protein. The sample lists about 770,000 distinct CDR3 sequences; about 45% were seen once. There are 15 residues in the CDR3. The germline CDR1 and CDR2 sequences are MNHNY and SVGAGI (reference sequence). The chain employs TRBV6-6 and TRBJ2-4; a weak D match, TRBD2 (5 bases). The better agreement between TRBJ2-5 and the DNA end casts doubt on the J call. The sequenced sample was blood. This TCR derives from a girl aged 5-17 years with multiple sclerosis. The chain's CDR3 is CAAKPGWVWEETQYF. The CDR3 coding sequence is TGTGCCGCCAAACCGGGTTGGGTCTGGGAGGAGACCCAGTACTTC.